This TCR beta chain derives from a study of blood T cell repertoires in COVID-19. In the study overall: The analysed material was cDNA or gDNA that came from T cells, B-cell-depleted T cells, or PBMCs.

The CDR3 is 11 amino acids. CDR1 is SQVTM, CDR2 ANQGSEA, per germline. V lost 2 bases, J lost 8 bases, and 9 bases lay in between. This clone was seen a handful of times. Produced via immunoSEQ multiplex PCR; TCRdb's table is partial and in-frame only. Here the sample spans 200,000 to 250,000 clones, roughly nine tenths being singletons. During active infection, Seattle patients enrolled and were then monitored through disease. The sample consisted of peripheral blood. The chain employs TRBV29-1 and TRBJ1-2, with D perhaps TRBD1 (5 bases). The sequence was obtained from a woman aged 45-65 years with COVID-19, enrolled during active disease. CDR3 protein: CSVEMRGGYTF. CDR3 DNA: TGCAGCGTTGAAATGCGGGGCGGCTACACCTTC.